This T cell receptor (beta chain) appears in the sequencing data of a study of blood T cell repertoires in COVID-19. Unmatched junction bases numbered 5, after V lost 2 bases and J lost 3 bases. The CDR3 extends over 15 amino acids. Germline-derived CDR1 and CDR2 are MNHNY and SVGAGI (reference sequence). Profiled with immunoSEQ multiplex PCR; TCRdb holds only in-frame clones, not every one. Of some 88,000 clones detected, roughly 87% appear once; the ten largest clones hold around 4%. This clonotype was obtained from a man aged 55 to 70 with acute or convalescent COVID-19. The sample was peripheral blood. V is TRBV6-6 and J is TRBJ2-7; TRBD1 agrees at 9 bases. The CDR3 nucleotides read TGTGCCAGCAGTTACGGGACAGGGAAAAACTACGAGCAGTACTTC. Its translation is CASSYGTGKNYEQYF.